The 32 T cell receptor beta chains below come from one sample, sequenced in a study of cytomegalovirus exposure and HLA in healthy donors. With 60 Vbeta and 13 Jbeta primers, the PCR was carried out. Clones were read by immunoSEQ multiplex PCR, and TCRdb kept only the in-frame ones, dropping some. The repertoire includes 150,000 to 200,000 clones, 75% to 90% of them detected once, and 6.5% sits in the top ten. What was sequenced was PBMCs. These receptor sequences come from a woman in her 50s in good health and CMV-seropositive.

The V call is TRBV2, the J call TRBJ1-1; 9 bases agree with TRBD1. The CDR3 spans 13 residues. The germline gives CDR1 SNHLY, CDR2 FYNNEI. After removal of 6 bases from V and 1 base from J, the junction contained 0 bases not matched to a gene. The CDR3 sequence is CASRGQGNTEAFF. The CDR3 DNA reads TGTGCCAGCAGGGGACAGGGGAACACTGAAGCTTTCTTT.

The chain recombines TRBV5-6 with TRBJ2-7, with TRBD1 as a possible D gene (7 bases). The CDR3 is 18 amino acids. V lost 2 bases to trimming and J lost 5 bases, with 26 bases between them. In germline, CDR1 is SGHDT, CDR2 YYEEEE. Here the CDR3 DNA reads TGTGCCAGCAGCTTAATGGGTCAGGGGGGCGGAAAGTTGGACGAGCAGTACTTC. This codes for CASSLMGQGGGKLDEQYF.

The chain employs TRBV5-1 and TRBJ1-2, with 9 bases that match TRBD1. Germline assignment: CDR1 SGHRS and CDR2 YFSETQ. With 1 base clipped from V and 6 bases from J, the junction kept 7 bases outside the gene matches. The CDR3 has 15 residues. CDR3 nucleotide sequence: TGCGCCAGCAGCTTGCTAGACAGGGGGTTGGATGGCTACACCTTC. The encoded protein is CASSLLDRGLDGYTF. The whole variable domain, remainder taken from reference TRBV5-1 and TRBJ1-2, is KAGVTQTPRYLIKTRGQQVTLSCSPISGHRSVSWYQQTPGQGLQFLFEYFSETQRNKGNFPGRFSGRQFSNSRSEMNVSTLELGDSALYLCASSLLDRGLDGYTFGSGTRLTVV.

The chain uses TRBV4-3 and TRBJ2-7, with 9 nucleotides matching TRBD2. The J call may not be correct, given that the DNA end is closer to TRBJ2-1. This CDR3 is built from 17 residues. The germline V gene encodes CDR1 LGHNA and CDR2 YSLEER. CDR3 loop: CASSGRRSAGGSNEQFF. The CDR3, as DNA: TGCGCCAGCAGCGGAAGAAGGTCAGCGGGGGGCAGTAATGAGCAGTTCTTC.

The chain uses TRBV19 and TRBJ1-2; TRBD1 matches at 9 bases. V shed 4 bases and J 4 bases; nucleotides not matched to a gene: 4. The CDR3 loop spans 14 amino acids. The V gene's germline CDR1 is LNHDA and CDR2 SQIVND (reference sequence). The CDR3 region is CASSTDRGLYGYTF. The DNA for the CDR3 is TGTGCCAGTAGTACGGACAGGGGTCTCTATGGCTACACCTTC.

V usage is TRBV28 and J usage is TRBJ2-7; 8 bases match TRBD2. The CDR3 is 15 residues long. The J segment lost 1 base and the V segment lost 7 bases, leaving 9 bases of the junction unmatched. Germline V gene data show CDR1 as MDHEN and CDR2 as SYDVKM. CDR3 bases: TGTGCCAGCATCCCCGGGACTAGTGAATCCTACGAGCAGTACTTC. Encoded protein: CASIPGTSESYEQYF.

CDR3 nucleotide sequence: TGTGCCAGCAGCTTAGATGGGGACAGGAATCAGCCCCAGCATTTT. Its protein is CASSLDGDRNQPQHF. The chain is built from TRBV11-2 and TRBJ1-5; TRBD1 matches 8 bases. This CDR3 is built from 15 residues. V dropped 0 bases and J dropped 4; count of bases not matched to a gene: 2. The germline V gene has CDR1 SGHAT and CDR2 FQNNGV.

This clone was detected only once. The chain links TRBV10-3 to TRBJ2-5; a possible D gene is TRBD1 (5 bases). Trimming took 3 bases from V and 3 from J, leaving 5 bases between them. In germline, CDR1 is ENHRY, CDR2 SYGVKD. The CDR3 is 12 amino acids. CDR3 sequence: CAISEGEETQYF. For the CDR3, the DNA is TGTGCCATCAGTGAAGGGGAAGAGACCCAGTACTTC.

The rearrangement links TRBV18 to TRBJ1-1, with 7 bases aligning to TRBD1. Germline assignment: CDR1 KGHSH and CDR2 LQKENI. Unmatched junction bases numbered 1, after V lost 3 bases and J lost 0 bases. This CDR3 is built from 14 residues. The CDR3 region has the DNA TGTGCCAGCTCACCCCAGGGGGTGAACACTGAAGCTTTCTTT. It codes for CASSPQGVNTEAFF.

The rearrangement joins TRBV4-1 to TRBJ1-5; TRBD1 matches 9 bases. Germline CDR1 reads MGHRA; CDR2 reads YSYEKL. V was pared by 3 bases and J by 7 bases, with 10 bases of the junction left unmatched. The CDR3 has 16 amino acids. The CDR3 loop reads CASSHILGQGIQPQHF. DNA of the CDR3: TGCGCCAGCAGCCACATTTTGGGACAGGGTATACAGCCCCAGCATTTT.

The CDR3 DNA reads TGTGCCAGCAGCTATATGCCCATTAGCTATGGCTACACCTTC. The encoded protein is CASSYMPISYGYTF. The chain links TRBV28 to TRBJ1-2; no definite D call. The ends were cut back, 6 bases at V and 4 bases at J, with 15 bases in the middle. Germline values: CDR1 MDHEN, CDR2 SYDVKM. The CDR3 is 14 amino acids.

V gene TRBV10-3 combines with J gene TRBJ1-2; TRBD1 aligns across 7 bases. Unmatched junction bases numbered 12, after V lost 11 bases and J lost 3 bases. Germline V gene data show CDR1 as ENHRY and CDR2 as SYGVKD. The CDR3 consists of 14 residues. Written as DNA, the CDR3 is TGTGCCGTCTCGTCGACTGGACAGGACTATGGCTACACCTTC. Amino acids: CAVSSTGQDYGYTF.

V gene TRBV19 combines with J gene TRBJ1-2; 10 bases agree with TRBD1. Germline V gives CDR1 LNHDA, CDR2 SQIVND (reference sequence). J lost 8 bases, V lost 7 bases, and 10 bases had no gene match. This CDR3 region has 14 residues. CDR3 in amino acids: CASTQGGQGNGYTF. In nucleotides, the CDR3 is TGTGCCAGTACCCAGGGGGGACAGGGGAACGGCTACACCTTC.

In this sample, this clone turned up a few times. The rearrangement uses TRBV29-1 and TRBJ2-7, with D hard to call. The CDR3 has 12 residues. Trimming removed 4 bases from V and 0 bases from J, with 7 bases in between. CDR1 and CDR2 (germline): SQVTM, ANQGSEA. CDR3 sequence: CSVGKSSYEQYF. The CDR3 coding sequence is TGCAGCGTTGGTAAGAGCTCCTACGAGCAGTACTTC.

This clone has a handful of counts. CDR3 sequence (DNA): TGTGCCAGCAGACGGACAGCCTTTAACTATGGCTACACCTTC. Its translation is CASRRTAFNYGYTF. J is TRBJ1-2 and V is TRBV2; D perhaps matches TRBD1 (6 bases). This CDR3 has 14 amino acids. V was shortened by 6 bases and J by 1 base, with 12 bases between the two germline ends. Germline CDR1 and CDR2: SNHLY and FYNNEI.

The V call is TRBV11-2, the J call TRBJ1-2; possibly TRBD1 for D (6 bases). V was trimmed by 0 bases and J by 3 bases, leaving 17 bases between them. CDR1 and CDR2 (germline): SGHAT, FQNNGV. This CDR3 has 17 amino acids. CDR3 sequence reads: CASSLDFSHRAYYGYTF. CDR3 in DNA: TGTGCCAGCAGCTTAGATTTCAGCCACAGGGCATACTATGGCTACACCTTC.

The V and J genes are TRBV15 and TRBJ2-1; the match to TRBD2 covers 11 bases. The V segment lost 1 base and the J segment 4 bases; nucleotides outside the gene matches: 6. The CDR3 has 17 amino acids. Germline CDR1 reads LNHNV; CDR2 reads YYDKDF (reference sequence). The CDR3 bases are TGTGCCACCAGCAGAGGTGGTAGCGGGAGGGGTTACAATGAGCAGTTCTTC. Protein: CATSRGGSGRGYNEQFF.

The genes are TRBV10-1 and TRBJ2-4; a weak D match, TRBD2 (7 bases). V lost 10 bases, J lost 5 bases, and 21 bases lay in between. CDR1 and CDR2 from the germline V gene are WNHNN and SYGVQD (reference sequence). The length of the CDR3 is 15 residues. DNA of the CDR3: TGCGCCAACACCCCTAGGGGGGGGATCGAAAACATTCAGTACTTC. This sequence encodes CANTPRGGIENIQYF.

The DNA of the CDR3 is TGTGCCAGCACCTCCCCCGGGGAGGCCCTCTCTGGAAACACCATATATTTT. This sequence encodes CASTSPGEALSGNTIYF. V is TRBV28 and J is TRBJ1-3; D not resolved. V lost 7 bases and J 0 bases, leaving 19 bases between the germline ends. The CDR3 sequence is 17 residues long. Germline V gene sequence: CDR1 MDHEN, CDR2 SYDVKM.

The chain links TRBV5-6 to TRBJ2-1; 7 bases are a match to TRBD1. The CDR3 length is 15 residues. Per germline, CDR1 SGHDT and CDR2 YYEEEE. The V gene end was trimmed by 5 bases and the J gene end by 2 bases; junction bases not matched to a gene: 7. The CDR3 DNA reads TGTGCCAGCAGTACCAGGGGGTACGCCTACAATGAGCAGTTCTTC. Encoded protein: CASSTRGYAYNEQFF.

The V call is TRBV29-1, the J call TRBJ1-2; D is uncertain. The CDR3 has 13 amino acids. Germline assignment: CDR1 SQVTM and CDR2 ANQGSEA. The V and J ends lost 6 bases and 1 base respectively, with 12 bases between them. The CDR3 reads CSVLGPGNYGYTF. Written as DNA, the CDR3 is TGCAGCGTCCTAGGCCCGGGTAACTATGGCTACACCTTC.

V gene TRBV4-3 combines with J gene TRBJ1-1, with D unresolved. The ends were cut back, 0 bases at V and 3 bases at J, with 11 bases in the middle. Germline values: CDR1 LGHNA, CDR2 YSLEER. The CDR3 has 15 residues. CDR3 bases: TGCGCCAGCAGCCAAGATAGAGTACCACACACTGAAGCTTTCTTT. Protein product: CASSQDRVPHTEAFF.

The rearrangement uses TRBV19 and TRBJ1-2; D might be TRBD1 (5 bases). From germline, CDR1 is LNHDA and CDR2 SQIVND (reference sequence). Trimming took off 7 bases at V and 4 bases at J, with 13 bases between the two ends. The CDR3 has 13 amino acids. The CDR3 region is CASMGGISYGYTF. The CDR3, as DNA: TGTGCCAGTATGGGGGGGATAAGCTATGGCTACACCTTC.

This chain connects TRBV28 to TRBJ1-6; tentatively, D is TRBD1 (6 bases). Germline values: CDR1 MDHEN, CDR2 SYDVKM. The ends were cut back, 5 bases at V and 9 bases at J, with 8 bases in the middle. This CDR3 is built from 12 residues. In nucleotides, the CDR3 is TGTGCCAGCAGTACAGGGTTTTCACCCCTCCACTTT. Translation gives CASSTGFSPLHF.

The V gene is TRBV15, the J gene TRBJ2-1; possibly TRBD1 for D (5 bases). V lost 0 bases and J lost 4, with 13 bases in between. This CDR3 is 16 amino acids long. Germline lookup yields CDR1 LNHNV and CDR2 YYDKDF (reference sequence). This chain's CDR3 is CATSRDRTGPYNEQFF. DNA for the CDR3: TGTGCCACCAGCAGAGATAGAACAGGCCCATACAATGAGCAGTTCTTC.

Concerning this clone itself: The junction does not match germline at one end; this may be a read error. This chain uses TRBV7-9 with TRBJ2-7, with a weak D call TRBD1 (5 bases). Germline CDR1 reads SEHNR; CDR2 reads FQNEAQ (reference sequence). CDR3 size: 17 residues. The CDR3 sequence is CSSSLGGGATYSYEQYF. CDR3 in DNA: TGTTCCAGCAGCTTAGGCGGTGGGGCCACCTACTCCTACGAGCAGTACTTC.

The V gene is TRBV18, the J gene TRBJ2-1, with 14 bases identical to TRBD2. Trimming took 3 bases from V and 5 from J; bases not matched to a gene: 6. CDR1 and CDR2 from the germline V gene are KGHSH and LQKENI. The CDR3 has 17 amino acids. DNA for the CDR3: TGTGCCAGCTCACCGCCAGGACTAGCGGGAGGCGACAATGAGCAGTTCTTC. It specifies CASSPPGLAGGDNEQFF.

The rearrangement joins TRBV9 to TRBJ1-6, with 7 bases identical to TRBD1. CDR3 length equals 15 residues. J lost 5 bases, V lost 4 bases, and 6 bases had no gene match. Germline CDR1 and CDR2: SGDLS and YYNGEE. The CDR3 sequence: CASSQTGTDNSPLHF. CDR3 coding DNA: TGTGCCAGCAGCCAGACCGGGACAGATAATTCACCCCTCCACTTT.

This clone came up a few times. The chain employs TRBV2 and TRBJ2-7; 10 bases map to TRBD1. Looked up from germline, CDR1 is SNHLY and CDR2 is FYNNEI. With V trimmed by 5 bases and J by 5 bases, 9 bases remained unmatched. The CDR3 consists of 15 residues. The CDR3 protein is CASSNRDRGLHEQYF. CDR3 DNA: TGTGCCAGCAGTAACCGGGACAGGGGACTCCACGAGCAGTACTTC.

The chain employs TRBV4-1 and TRBJ2-7; TRBD2 matches at 7 bases. Germline V gives CDR1 MGHRA, CDR2 YSYEKL. The CDR3 contains 17 residues. V lost 4 bases and J lost 0; bases outside the gene matches: 12. The CDR3 DNA follows: TGCGCCAGCAGCCGCACGAAGGGCAGCGGGGACTCCTACGAGCAGTACTTC. It specifies CASSRTKGSGDSYEQYF.

The J gene is TRBJ2-3, the V gene TRBV7-2; 13 nucleotides line up with TRBD2. In germline, CDR1 is SGHTA, CDR2 FQGNSA. The CDR3 has 17 residues. V lost 5 bases, J lost 4 bases, and 9 bases stayed unmatched. CDR3: CASSLQPGLAGSDTQYF. Here the CDR3 DNA reads TGTGCCAGCAGCCTGCAACCGGGACTAGCGGGATCAGATACGCAGTATTTT.

The V call is TRBV5-4, the J call TRBJ2-2; TRBD1 is a possible D gene (5 bases). V dropped 3 bases and J dropped 4 bases, with 7 bases sitting between them. Germline-derived CDR1 and CDR2 are SGHNT and YYREEE (reference sequence). The CDR3 loop spans 13 amino acids. The CDR3 coding sequence is TGTGCCAGCAGCTCTCAGGGCACCGGGGAGCTGTTTTTT. It specifies CASSSQGTGELFF.